One and the same sample provided the 14 T cell receptor beta chains below, sequenced in a study of lung T cells in sarcoidosis with Löfgren's syndrome (dated by TCRdb to about 2017). TCRdb shows the sequencer as Illumina MiSeq. TCRdb reworked the public reads: Q25 trimming with fastp, MiXCR clone assembly, productive beta chains retained. Each CDR3 protein appears once, grouped with its most common genes and DNA. For this sample there are about 480 distinct CDR3 sequences; 30% to 40% appear just once. The ten largest clones capture approximately 24% of the sample. The specimen sequenced was CD4+ T cells from PBMCs. These TCRs come from a human donor with sarcoidosis (Löfgren's syndrome or another form), or a control subject (not recorded which).

This clonotype is a singleton in its sample. The chain employs TRBV28 and TRBJ2-3, with 9 bases identical to TRBD1. Germline V CDR1 and CDR2: MDHEN, SYDVKM. With 7 bases clipped from V and 3 bases from J, the junction kept 11 bases outside the gene matches. This CDR3 region has 16 residues. The CDR3 nucleotides are TGTGCCAGCATCATAGGAACAGGGGGCTGGACAGATACGCAGTATTTT. Residues: CASIIGTGGWTDTQYF. The complete variable domain, with remaining parts taken from reference TRBV28 and TRBJ2-3, reads DVKVTQSSRYLVKRTGEKVFLECVQDMDHENMFWYRQDPGLGLRLIYFSYDVKMKEKGDIPEGYSVSREKKERFSLILESASTNQTSMYLCASIIGTGGWTDTQYFGPGTRLTVL.

Turning to this clonotype: Likely a read error: the CDR3 ends without its conserved phenylalanine or tryptophan. V and J are TRBV11-2 and TRBJ2-7; 10 bases align to TRBD2. CDR1 is SGHAT, CDR2 FQNNGV, per germline. This CDR3 comprises 14 residues. CDR3 protein: CAGSSGLAIHEQYS. The CDR3 DNA reads TGTGCCGGCAGCTCGGGACTAGCGATTCACGAGCAGTACTCC.

This clonotype is deemed large (0.1 to 1%). This sequence joins TRBV15 and TRBJ1-5, with D perhaps matching TRBD1 (6 bases). Germline CDR1 reads LNHNV; CDR2 reads YYDKDF (reference sequence). V lost 4 bases, J lost 13 bases, and 17 bases lay in between. This CDR3 has 13 residues. CDR3 sequence (DNA): TGTGCCACCAGCACAACCCCGACAGGAACTCAGCATTTT. It specifies CATSTTPTGTQHF.

A word on this clonotype: One junction end does not reproduce the germline sequence, and a read error may be involved. V gene TRBV7-2 combines with J gene TRBJ1-1; 10 bases line up with TRBD1. The CDR3 loop spans 16 amino acids. Looked up from germline, CDR1 is SGHTA and CDR2 is FQGNSA. The CDR3 DNA is TGTGCCAGCAGCACAAATAAAGGGACAGGGGACACTGAGGCTTTCTTT. Residues: CASSTNKGTGDTEAFF.

The chain carries TRBV4-2 and TRBJ2-3; D not certain. This CDR3 comprises 19 residues. Trimming pared 4 bases from V and 0 bases from J, leaving 23 bases between. The germline gives CDR1 LGHNA, CDR2 YNFKEQ. CDR3 nucleotide sequence: TGTGCCAGCAGCCCGGCCCCCCGGCTTTCAACTTATAGCACAGATACGCAGTATTTT. Its protein is CASSPAPRLSTYSTDTQYF.

In this sample, this clonotype is medium-sized (0.01 to 0.1%). The V and J genes are TRBV18 and TRBJ2-5; no definite D call. The germline CDR1 and CDR2 sequences are KGHSH and LQKENI. The CDR3 runs 12 residues. With 5 bases removed from V and 2 bases from J, the gap between germline ends came to 6 bases. CDR3 region: CASSTVQETQYF. The CDR3, as DNA: TGTGCCAGCTCAACAGTACAAGAGACCCAGTACTTC.

As to this clonotype: The germline gene is not matched at one end of the junction; a read error may be the cause. The rearrangement joins TRBV5-1 to TRBJ1-5; D not resolved. Germline V CDR1 and CDR2: SGHRS, YFSETQ. CDR3 length: 13 residues. The CDR3 reads CASSPHSNQPQHF. CDR3 nucleotide sequence: TGCGCCAGCAGCCCTCACAGCAACCAGCCCCAGCATTTT.

This clonotype was observed many times. The rearrangement links TRBV12-3 or TRBV12-4 to TRBJ2-1; 7 bases map to TRBD2. The CDR3 contains 12 residues. The V segment lost 2 bases and the J segment 10 bases; nucleotides outside the gene matches: 2. CDR3 DNA: TGTGCCAGCAGTTTAAAGGGAGGGGAGCAGTTCTTC. Translated: CASSLKGGEQFF.

The chain links TRBV7-9 to TRBJ1-1; D may be TRBD1 (5 bases). The V gene lost 2 bases and the J gene lost 4 bases, with 8 bases spanning the gap. The CDR3 runs to 13 residues. The germline V gene has CDR1 SEHNR and CDR2 FQNEAQ (reference sequence). CDR3 sequence: CASSLSGGTEAFF. The CDR3 coding sequence is TGTGCCAGCAGCTTAAGTGGGGGCACTGAAGCTTTCTTT.

This chain uses TRBV9 with TRBJ1-5, with D possibly matching TRBD1 (6 bases). The CDR3 loop spans 15 amino acids. V was cut by 10 bases and J by 6 bases, with 23 bases left in between. Germline CDR1 SGDLS, CDR2 YYNGEE. Here the CDR3 reads CAGSAFPGDTQPQHF. In DNA, the CDR3 is TGTGCCGGTAGCGCATTTCCAGGGGACACTCAGCCCCAGCATTTT.

By proportion, this clonotype is large. The chain has TRBV12-3 or TRBV12-4 and TRBJ2-7, with D uncertain. Trimming stripped 5 bases from V and 5 bases from J, with 13 bases between. The CDR3 covers 13 residues. The CDR3 DNA follows: TGTGCCAGCAGTCCGGACGGTGGGGACGAGCAGTACGTC. This sequence encodes CASSPDGGDEQYV.

This clonotype ranks as medium-sized. V usage is TRBV7-9 and J usage is TRBJ2-1, with D unresolved. The CDR3 has 11 residues. V gave up 4 bases and J gave up 5 bases, with 3 bases separating them. In germline, CDR1 is SEHNR, CDR2 FQNEAQ (reference sequence). CDR3 sequence reads: CASSYDNEQFF. The CDR3 DNA follows: TGTGCCAGCAGCTATGACAATGAGCAGTTCTTC.

CDR3 bases: TGTGCCAGCAGCTTAGCCGTTGGACTAGCATGCAATGAGCAGTTCTTC. Protein: CASSLAVGLACNEQFF. This chain connects TRBV7-2 to TRBJ2-1, with 8 nucleotides matching TRBD2. CDR3 length: 16 residues. The V gene's germline CDR1 is SGHTA and CDR2 FQGNSA. The V segment lost 0 bases and the J segment 6 bases; nucleotides outside the gene matches: 7.

The rearrangement uses TRBV7-2 and TRBJ2-1; a weak D match, TRBD2 (6 bases). Trimming took off 5 bases at V and 8 bases at J, with 10 bases between the two ends. This CDR3 contains 12 residues. Germline assignment: CDR1 SGHTA and CDR2 FQGNSA. CDR3 nucleotide sequence: TGTGCCAGCAGCCGAGCGGGCGATGAGCAGTTCTTC. Its protein is CASSRAGDEQFF. Using reference TRBV7-2 and TRBJ2-1 for the parts outside the CDR3, the full variable domain is GAGVSQSPSNKVTEKGKDVELRCDPISGHTALYWYRQSLGQGLEFLIYFQGNSAPDKSGLPSDRFSAERTGGSVSTLTIQRTQQEDSAVYLCASSRAGDEQFFGPGTRLTVL.